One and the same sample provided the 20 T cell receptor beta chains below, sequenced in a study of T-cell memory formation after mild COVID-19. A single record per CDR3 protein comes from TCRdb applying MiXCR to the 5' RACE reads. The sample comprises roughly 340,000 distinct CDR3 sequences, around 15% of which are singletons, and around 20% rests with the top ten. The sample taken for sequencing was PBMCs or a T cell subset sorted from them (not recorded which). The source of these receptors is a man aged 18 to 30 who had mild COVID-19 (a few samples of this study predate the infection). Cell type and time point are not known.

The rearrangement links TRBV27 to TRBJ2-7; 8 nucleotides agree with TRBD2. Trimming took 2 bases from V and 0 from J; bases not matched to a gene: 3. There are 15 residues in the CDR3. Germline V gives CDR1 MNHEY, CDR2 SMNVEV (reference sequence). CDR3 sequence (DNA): TGTGCCAGCAGTTTAGGGGCGGGGGGCTCCTACGAGCAGTACGTC. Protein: CASSLGAGGSYEQYV.

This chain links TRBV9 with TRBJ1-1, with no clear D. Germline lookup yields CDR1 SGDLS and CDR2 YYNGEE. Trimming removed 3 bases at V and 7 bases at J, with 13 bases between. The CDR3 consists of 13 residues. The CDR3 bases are TGTGCCAGCAGCGGCGACCCGGGAATTGAAGCTTTCTTT. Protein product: CASSGDPGIEAFF. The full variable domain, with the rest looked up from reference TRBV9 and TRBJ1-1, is DSGVTQTPKHLITATGQRVTLRCSPRSGDLSVYWYQQSLDQGLQFLIQYYNGEERAKGNILERFSAQQFPDLHSELNLSSLELGDSALYFCASSGDPGIEAFFGQGTRLTVV.

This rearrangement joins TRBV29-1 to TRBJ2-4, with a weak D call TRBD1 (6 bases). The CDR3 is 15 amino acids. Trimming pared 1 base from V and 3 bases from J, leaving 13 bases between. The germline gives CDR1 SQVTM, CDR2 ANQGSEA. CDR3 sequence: CSVEGGPGFKNIQYF. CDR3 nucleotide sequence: TGCAGCGTTGAAGGGGGGCCTGGGTTCAAAAACATTCAGTACTTC.

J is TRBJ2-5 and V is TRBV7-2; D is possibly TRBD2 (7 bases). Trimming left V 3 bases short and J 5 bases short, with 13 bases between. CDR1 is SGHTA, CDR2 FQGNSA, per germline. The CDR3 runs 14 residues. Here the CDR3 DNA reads TGTGCCAGCAGCTTTAGGCGGGGGCGGGAGACCCAGTACTTC. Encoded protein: CASSFRRGRETQYF.

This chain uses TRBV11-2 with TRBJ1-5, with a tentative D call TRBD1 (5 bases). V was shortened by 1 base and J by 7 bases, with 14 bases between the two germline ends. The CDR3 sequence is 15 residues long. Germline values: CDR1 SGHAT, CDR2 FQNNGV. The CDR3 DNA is TGTGCCAGCAGCTTAGTGGGGGGTATCGGGCAGCCCCAGCATTTT. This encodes CASSLVGGIGQPQHF. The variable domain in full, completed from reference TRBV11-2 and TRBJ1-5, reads EAGVAQSPRYKIIEKRQSVAFWCNPISGHATLYWYQQILGQGPKLLIQFQNNGVVDDSQLPKDRFSAERLKGVDSTLKIQPAKLEDSAVYLCASSLVGGIGQPQHFGDGTRLSIL.

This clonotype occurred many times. The CDR3 nucleotides are TGCGCCAGCAGCCCTGGACTAGCGGTTTACAATGAGCAGTTCTTC. Its translation is CASSPGLAVYNEQFF. This chain uses TRBV5-1 with TRBJ2-1, with TRBD2 matching over 10 bases. The germline V gene encodes CDR1 SGHRS and CDR2 YFSETQ. This CDR3 is 15 amino acids long. Trimming cost V 4 bases and J 4 bases; bases outside gene matches: 5.

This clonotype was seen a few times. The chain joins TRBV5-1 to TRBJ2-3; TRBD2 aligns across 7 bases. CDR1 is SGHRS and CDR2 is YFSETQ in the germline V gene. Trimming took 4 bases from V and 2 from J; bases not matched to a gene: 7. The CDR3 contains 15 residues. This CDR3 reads CASSGGGAITDTQYF. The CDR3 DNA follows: TGCGCCAGCAGCGGGGGAGGGGCGATCACAGATACGCAGTATTTT.

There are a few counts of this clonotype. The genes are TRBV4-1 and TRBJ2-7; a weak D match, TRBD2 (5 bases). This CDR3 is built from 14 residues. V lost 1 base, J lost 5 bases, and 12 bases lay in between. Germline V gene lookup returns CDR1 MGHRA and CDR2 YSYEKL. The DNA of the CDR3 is TGCGCCAGCAGCCAAGTTCGGGGAAGGCACGAGCAGTACTTC. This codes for CASSQVRGRHEQYF.

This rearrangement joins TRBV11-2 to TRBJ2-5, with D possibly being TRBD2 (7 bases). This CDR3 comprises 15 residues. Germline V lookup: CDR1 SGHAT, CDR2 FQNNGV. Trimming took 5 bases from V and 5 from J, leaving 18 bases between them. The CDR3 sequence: CASSQGQRGSETQYF. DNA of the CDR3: TGTGCCAGCAGCCAGGGGCAGCGGGGATCGGAGACCCAGTACTTC.

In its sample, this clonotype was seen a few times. CDR3 nucleotides: TGCGCCAGCAGCCTCTGGGTAGAGGATACGCAGTATTTT. Residues: CASSLWVEDTQYF. The chain employs TRBV4-1 and TRBJ2-3; D not resolved. From germline, CDR1 is MGHRA and CDR2 YSYEKL. This CDR3 spans 13 amino acids. Trimming removed 4 bases from V and 6 bases from J, with 11 bases in between.

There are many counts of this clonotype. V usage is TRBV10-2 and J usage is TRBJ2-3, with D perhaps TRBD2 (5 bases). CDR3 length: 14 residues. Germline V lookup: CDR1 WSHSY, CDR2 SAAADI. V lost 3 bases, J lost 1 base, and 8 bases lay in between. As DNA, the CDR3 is TGCGCCAGCAGTGATACCGGGGGCACAGATACGCAGTATTTT. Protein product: CASSDTGGTDTQYF.

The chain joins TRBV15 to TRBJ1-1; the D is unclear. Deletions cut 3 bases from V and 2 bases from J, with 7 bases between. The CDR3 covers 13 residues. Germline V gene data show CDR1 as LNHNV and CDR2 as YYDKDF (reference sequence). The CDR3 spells CATSRVPNTEAFF. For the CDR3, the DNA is TGTGCCACCAGCAGGGTCCCAAACACTGAAGCTTTCTTT.

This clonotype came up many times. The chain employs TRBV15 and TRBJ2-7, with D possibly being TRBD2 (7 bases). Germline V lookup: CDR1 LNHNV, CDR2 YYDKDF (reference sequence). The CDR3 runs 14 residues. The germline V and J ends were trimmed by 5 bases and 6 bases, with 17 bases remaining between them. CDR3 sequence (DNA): TGTGCCACCAGCGGACGAGGGGGGGGCCGCGAGCAGTACGTC. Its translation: CATSGRGGGREQYV.

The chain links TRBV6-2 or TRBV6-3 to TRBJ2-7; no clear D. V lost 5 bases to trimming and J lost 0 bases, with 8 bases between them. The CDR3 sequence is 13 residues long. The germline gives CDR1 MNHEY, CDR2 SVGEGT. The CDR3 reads CASSRRNSYEQYV. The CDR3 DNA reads TGTGCCAGCAGTCGCAGGAACTCCTACGAGCAGTACGTC.

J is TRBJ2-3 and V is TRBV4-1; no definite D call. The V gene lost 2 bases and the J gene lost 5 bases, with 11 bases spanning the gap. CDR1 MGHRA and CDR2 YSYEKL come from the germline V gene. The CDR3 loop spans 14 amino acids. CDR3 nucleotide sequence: TGCGCCAGCAGCCAAAGCCACAAGATAGATACGCAGTATTTT. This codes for CASSQSHKIDTQYF.

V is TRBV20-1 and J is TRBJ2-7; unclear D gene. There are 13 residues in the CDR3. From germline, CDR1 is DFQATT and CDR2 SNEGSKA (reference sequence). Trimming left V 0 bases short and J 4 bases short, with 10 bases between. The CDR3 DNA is TGCAGTGCTAGAGATATCCGACTTTACGAGCAGTACTTC. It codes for CSARDIRLYEQYF.

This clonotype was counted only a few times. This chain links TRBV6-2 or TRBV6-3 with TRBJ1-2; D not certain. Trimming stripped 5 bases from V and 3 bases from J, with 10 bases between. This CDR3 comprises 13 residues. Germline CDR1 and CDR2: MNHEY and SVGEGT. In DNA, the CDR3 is TGTGCCAGCAGTCCAGACGGACACTATGGCTACACCTTC. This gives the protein CASSPDGHYGYTF.

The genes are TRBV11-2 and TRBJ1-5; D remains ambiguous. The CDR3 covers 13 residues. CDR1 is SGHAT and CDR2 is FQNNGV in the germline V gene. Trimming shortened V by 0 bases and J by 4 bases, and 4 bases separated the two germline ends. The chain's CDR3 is CASSLDENQPQHF. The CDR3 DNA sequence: TGTGCCAGCAGCTTAGACGAGAATCAGCCCCAGCATTTT.

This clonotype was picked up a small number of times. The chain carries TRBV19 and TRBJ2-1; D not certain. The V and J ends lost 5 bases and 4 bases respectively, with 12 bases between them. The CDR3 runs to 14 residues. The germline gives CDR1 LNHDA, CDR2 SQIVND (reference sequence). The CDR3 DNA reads TGTGCCAGTAGTGCGAGGACGGTATACAATGAGCAGTTCTTC. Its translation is CASSARTVYNEQFF. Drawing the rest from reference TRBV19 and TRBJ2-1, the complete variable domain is DGGITQSPKYLFRKEGQNVTLSCEQNLNHDAMYWYRQDPGQGLRLIYYSQIVNDFQKGDIAEGYSVSREKKESFPLTVTSAQKNPTAFYLCASSARTVYNEQFFGPGTRLTVL.

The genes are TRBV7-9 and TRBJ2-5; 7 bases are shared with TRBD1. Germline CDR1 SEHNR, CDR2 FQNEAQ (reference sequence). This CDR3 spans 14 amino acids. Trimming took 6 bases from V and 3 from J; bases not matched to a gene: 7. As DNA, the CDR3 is TGTGCCAGCAGTCCCTCAGGGGGTAAAGAGACCCAGTACTTC. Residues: CASSPSGGKETQYF.